The 8 T cell receptor beta chains given below trace back to one sample, sequenced in a study of T cell repertoires in aging, cancer and after chemotherapy (dated by TCRdb to between 2018 and 2021). Reads for this sample came from an Illumina MiSeq. Multiplex touch-down PCR with a mixed TRB-A/B primer pool was used to amplify rearranged TRB sequences covering the V, D and J segments. Using fastp trimming at Q25 and MiXCR clonotype assembly, TCRdb reanalyzed the public sequencing data and kept in-frame beta chains. Records with the same CDR3 protein are collapsed into one entry carrying the most frequent genes and DNA. For this sample there are about 10,000 distinct CDR3 sequences; roughly 40% appear just once. Roughly 1.8% of the sample goes to the ten largest clones. Genomic DNA extracted from peripheral blood, rather than sorted cells or RNA, was used as the source for amplification of TCR beta rearrangements.

Material for sequencing was blood. These receptors originate from a human donor in good health.

The chain uses TRBV27 and TRBJ1-5; D is perhaps TRBD1 (6 bases). CDR1 is MNHEY and CDR2 is SMNVEV in the germline V gene (reference sequence). V shed 2 bases and J shed 0 bases, with 8 bases lying between them. This CDR3 has 15 residues. Here the CDR3 DNA reads TGTGCCAGCAGTTTAGGGGGGCGTAGCAATCAGCCCCAGCATTTT. As protein: CASSLGGRSNQPQHF.

This clonotype was seen just once. V and J are TRBV4-1 and TRBJ2-7; TRBD1 matches at 10 bases. The CDR3 consists of 18 residues. Trimming took 0 bases from V and 0 from J; bases not matched to a gene: 8. Germline V gene data show CDR1 as MGHRA and CDR2 as YSYEKL. CDR3 coding DNA: TGCGCCAGCAGCCAAGATACGAGGACAGGGGGATTCTCCTACGAGCAGTACTTC. This sequence encodes CASSQDTRTGGFSYEQYF.

This clonotype has a handful of counts. The DNA of the CDR3 is TGTGCCAGCAGTGGCCCCTCTCTAGCAGGCCACAATGAGCAGTTCTTC. It translates to CASSGPSLAGHNEQFF. This chain links TRBV27 with TRBJ2-1, with D perhaps matching TRBD2 (5 bases). This CDR3 contains 16 residues. Germline V lookup: CDR1 MNHEY, CDR2 SMNVEV (reference sequence). Trimming shortened V by 5 bases and J by 5 bases, and 19 bases separated the two germline ends.

The gene calls are TRBV12-3 or TRBV12-4 and TRBJ2-1; D possibly corresponds to TRBD2 (7 bases). The V and J ends lost 8 bases and 3 bases respectively, with 17 bases between them. This CDR3 comprises 15 residues. The CDR3 loop is CASREGGGLYNEQFF. The CDR3 nucleotides are TGTGCCAGCCGCGAGGGGGGGGGGCTCTACAATGAGCAGTTCTTC.

The genes are TRBV12-3 or TRBV12-4 and TRBJ1-4; tentative D call: TRBD1 (6 bases). V was shortened by 6 bases and J by 2 bases, with 13 bases between the two germline ends. The CDR3 contains 15 residues. CDR3 region: CASSSPDSTNEKLFF. CDR3 in DNA: TGTGCCAGCAGCTCCCCGGACAGCACTAATGAAAAACTGTTTTTT.

CDR3 region: CASSLTRGSGELFF. For the CDR3, the DNA is TGTGCCAGCAGTTTGACGAGGGGCTCCGGGGAGCTGTTTTTT. This chain uses TRBV12-3 or TRBV12-4 with TRBJ2-2; the D call may be TRBD1 or TRBD2 (5 bases each). The CDR3 contains 14 residues. V shed 3 bases and J shed 6 bases, with 11 bases lying between them.

This sequence joins TRBV6-6 and TRBJ2-1, with D tentatively TRBD2 (7 bases). Trimming removed 3 bases from V and 7 bases from J, with 25 bases in between. The CDR3 runs 18 residues. Germline loops: CDR1 MNHNY, CDR2 SVGAGI (reference sequence). DNA of the CDR3: TGTGCCAGCAGTTATCGTCCGATGGGGGGGGGGCTTCGTAATGAGCAGTTCTTC. This encodes CASSYRPMGGGLRNEQFF.

The gene calls are TRBV21-1 and TRBJ1-5; the D call of TRBD1 is as the table states it, not checked on the DNA. TRBV21-1 is shown as a pseudogene. CDR3 length: 16 residues. This CDR3 is CASSKQRDRAPRAQHF. For the CDR3, the DNA is TGTGCCAGCAGCAAACAGCGGGACAGGGCACCGCGGGCCCAGCATTTT.